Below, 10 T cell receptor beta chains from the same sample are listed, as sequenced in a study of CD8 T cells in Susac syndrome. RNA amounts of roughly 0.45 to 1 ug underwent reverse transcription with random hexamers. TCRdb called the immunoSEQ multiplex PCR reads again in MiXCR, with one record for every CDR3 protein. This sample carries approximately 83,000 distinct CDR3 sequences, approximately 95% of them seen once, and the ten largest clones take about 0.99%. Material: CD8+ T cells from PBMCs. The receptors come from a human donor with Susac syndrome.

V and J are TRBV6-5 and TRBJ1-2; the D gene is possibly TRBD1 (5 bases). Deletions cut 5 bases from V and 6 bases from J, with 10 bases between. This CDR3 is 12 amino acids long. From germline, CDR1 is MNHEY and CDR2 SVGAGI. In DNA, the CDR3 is TGTGCCAGCAGTAAGGGGACCGATGGCTACACCTTC. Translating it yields CASSKGTDGYTF.

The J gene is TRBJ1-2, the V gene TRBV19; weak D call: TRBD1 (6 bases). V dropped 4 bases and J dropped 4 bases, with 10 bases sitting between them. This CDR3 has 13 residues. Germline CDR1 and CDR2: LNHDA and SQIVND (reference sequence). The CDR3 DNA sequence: TGTGCCAGTAGTACTACAGGGTTCTATGGCTACACCTTC. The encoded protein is CASSTTGFYGYTF.

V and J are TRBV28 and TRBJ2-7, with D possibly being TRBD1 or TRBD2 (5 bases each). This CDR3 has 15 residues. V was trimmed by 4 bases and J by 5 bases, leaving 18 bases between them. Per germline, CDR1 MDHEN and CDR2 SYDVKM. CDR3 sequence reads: CASSSGVGTEDEQYF. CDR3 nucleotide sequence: TGTGCCAGCAGTTCCGGTGTCGGGACGGAGGACGAGCAGTACTTC.

CDR3 in amino acids: CSARDLEGPPQETQYF. In DNA, the CDR3 is TGCAGTGCTAGAGATCTGGAGGGTCCCCCCCAAGAGACCCAGTACTTC. The rearrangement joins TRBV20-1 to TRBJ2-5; D might be TRBD2 (6 bases). Between the trimmed V and J ends, which lost 0 bases and 1 base, there was a span of 15 bases. Germline V gene sequence: CDR1 DFQATT, CDR2 SNEGSKA (reference sequence). The CDR3 runs to 16 residues.

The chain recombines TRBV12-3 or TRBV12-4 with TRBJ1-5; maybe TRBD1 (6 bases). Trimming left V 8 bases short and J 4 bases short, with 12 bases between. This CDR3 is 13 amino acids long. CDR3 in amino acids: CASLDSPNQPQHF. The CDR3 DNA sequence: TGTGCCAGCCTGGACAGCCCAAATCAGCCCCAGCATTTT.

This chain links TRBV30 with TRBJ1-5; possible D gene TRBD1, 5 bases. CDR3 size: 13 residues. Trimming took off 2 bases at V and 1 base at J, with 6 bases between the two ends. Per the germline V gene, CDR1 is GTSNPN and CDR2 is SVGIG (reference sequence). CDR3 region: CAWSRDSNQPQHF. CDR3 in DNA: TGTGCCTGGAGTCGGGACAGCAATCAGCCCCAGCATTTT.

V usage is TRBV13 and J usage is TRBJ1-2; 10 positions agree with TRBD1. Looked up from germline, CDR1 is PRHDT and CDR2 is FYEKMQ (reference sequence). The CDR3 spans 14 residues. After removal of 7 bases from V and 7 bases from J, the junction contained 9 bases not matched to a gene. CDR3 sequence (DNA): TGTGCCAGCACCCTTCGGGGGACAGGGGTTGGCTACACCTTC. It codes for CASTLRGTGVGYTF.

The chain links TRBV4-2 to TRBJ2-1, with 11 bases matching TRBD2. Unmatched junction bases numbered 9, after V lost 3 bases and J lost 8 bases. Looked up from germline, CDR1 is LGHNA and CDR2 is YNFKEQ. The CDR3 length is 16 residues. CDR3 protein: CASSQLAGGGQDEQFF. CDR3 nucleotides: TGTGCCAGCAGCCAGTTAGCGGGAGGGGGTCAGGATGAGCAGTTCTTC.

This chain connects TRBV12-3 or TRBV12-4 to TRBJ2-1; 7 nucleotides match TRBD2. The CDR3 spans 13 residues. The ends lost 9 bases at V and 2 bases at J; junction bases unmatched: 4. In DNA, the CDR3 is TGTGCCAGGGGGACTACCCCCTACAATGAGCAGTTCTTC. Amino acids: CARGTTPYNEQFF.

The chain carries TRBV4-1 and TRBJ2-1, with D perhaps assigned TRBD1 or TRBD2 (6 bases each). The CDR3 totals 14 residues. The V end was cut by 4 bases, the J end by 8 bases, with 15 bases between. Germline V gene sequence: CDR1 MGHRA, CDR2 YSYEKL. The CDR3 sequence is CASSPFPGAYEQFF. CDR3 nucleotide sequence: TGCGCCAGCAGCCCCTTCCCGGGGGCATATGAGCAGTTCTTC.